This record covers a single TCR beta chain. Its antigen is not identified. These data come from a study of T cells in localized non-small cell lung cancer. Findings and caveats of the study: Density of T cells in blood, when higher, went with longer overall survival. The study detected a median approximately 55 of the top 100 tumor clones in adjacent lung. The greatest T cell clonality was found in uninvolved adjacent lung (higher than in tumor).

V was clipped by 6 bases and J by 6 bases; unmatched bases: 7. In germline, CDR1 is MRHNA, CDR2 SNTAGT. This CDR3 is built from 15 residues. TCRdb's copy holds only in-frame clones and misses some; the assay was immunoSEQ multiplex PCR. The data show more than 30,000 clones, roughly 87% seen once. The sample was peripheral blood mononuclear cells, taken before any cancer treatment. The sequence came from a woman aged 35 to 69 with stage III lung adenocarcinoma. This chain links TRBV6-4 with TRBJ2-1, with 11 bases aligning to TRBD2. CDR3 in DNA: TGTGCCAGCAGCCCCGGGACTAGCGGTTCCAATGAGCAGTTCTTC. Translation: CASSPGTSGSNEQFF.